Following are 6 T cell receptor beta chains from one sample sequenced in a study of vaccination and CD4 T cells after COVID-19. Sequenced with the Oncomine TCR Beta short-read assay was DNA taken from cultured CD4+ T cells. In TCRdb, the PCR reads were re-called with MiXCR into one record per CDR3 protein. The sample includes about 14,000 distinct CDR3 sequences, under 75% seen only once; the top ten take around 6.2%. These TCRs are of unknown antigen specificity. Treatment here: roughly ten-day PBMC culture with coronavirus spike peptide pools or control peptides (ViraFEST assay). The specimen sequenced was CD4+ T cells from blood, cultured in vitro. These receptors were collected from a human donor who had recovered from COVID-19.

This chain joins TRBV6-1 and TRBJ2-3; TRBD2 aligns across 8 bases. CDR3 length: 14 residues. Trimming took 6 bases from V and 2 from J; bases not matched to a gene: 4. Looked up from germline, CDR1 is MNHNS and CDR2 is SASEGT. For the CDR3, the DNA is TGTGCCAGCAGGTGGCGGGAGGTCACAGATACGCAGTATTTT. This sequence encodes CASRWREVTDTQYF.

This clonotype was counted a few times. This chain links TRBV7-2 with TRBJ2-5; TRBD1 might be the D (5 bases). Germline lookup yields CDR1 SGHTA and CDR2 FQGNSA. This CDR3 is 14 amino acids long. V was pared by 7 bases and J by 6 bases, with 18 bases between. The CDR3 nucleotides read TGTGCCAGCACCCAACAGGCGGCGCAGAAGACCCAGTACTTC. Encoded protein: CASTQQAAQKTQYF. Using reference TRBV7-2 and TRBJ2-5 for the parts outside the CDR3, the full variable domain is GAGVSQSPSNKVTEKGKDVELRCDPISGHTALYWYRQSLGQGLEFLIYFQGNSAPDKSGLPSDRFSAERTGGSVSTLTIQRTQQEDSAVYLCASTQQAAQKTQYFGPGTRLLVL.

This clonotype was seen once. J is TRBJ2-5 and V is TRBV6-5; a weak D match, TRBD2 (6 bases). CDR3 size: 14 residues. V lost 4 bases, J lost 5 bases, and 14 bases lay in between. CDR1 MNHEY and CDR2 SVGAGI come from the germline V gene. The CDR3 loop reads CASSFQGGEETQYF. CDR3 DNA sequence: TGTGCCAGCAGTTTTCAGGGAGGCGAGGAGACCCAGTACTTC.

Comments on this clonotype: A read error may account for a junction end that differs from germline. J is TRBJ1-1 and V is TRBV10-1; D is ambiguous. Germline V gene data show CDR1 as WNHNN and CDR2 as SYGVQD (reference sequence). CDR3 size: 15 residues. The CDR3 sequence is CTSRKAHHAVTEAFF. CDR3 DNA: TGCACCAGCAGGAAGGCCCACCACGCGGTAACTGAAGCTTTCTTT.

The chain is built from TRBV5-1 and TRBJ2-7; TRBD1 agrees at 9 bases. Losses at the gene ends were 3 bases for V and 4 bases for J; bases not matched to a gene: 5. Germline loops: CDR1 SGHRS, CDR2 YFSETQ. CDR3 size: 14 residues. The CDR3, as DNA: TGCGCCAGCAGCTCGGGACAGGGAGAATACGAGCAGTACTTC. It is translated as CASSSGQGEYEQYF.

The chain combines TRBV5-1 with TRBJ1-2; maybe TRBD1 (6 bases). This CDR3 has 15 residues. Trimming shortened V by 0 bases and J by 6 bases, and 15 bases separated the two germline ends. Per the germline V gene, CDR1 is SGHRS and CDR2 is YFSETQ. Here the CDR3 reads CASSLEGGPLDGYTF. The CDR3 DNA reads TGCGCCAGCAGCTTGGAGGGGGGCCCACTGGATGGCTACACCTTC.